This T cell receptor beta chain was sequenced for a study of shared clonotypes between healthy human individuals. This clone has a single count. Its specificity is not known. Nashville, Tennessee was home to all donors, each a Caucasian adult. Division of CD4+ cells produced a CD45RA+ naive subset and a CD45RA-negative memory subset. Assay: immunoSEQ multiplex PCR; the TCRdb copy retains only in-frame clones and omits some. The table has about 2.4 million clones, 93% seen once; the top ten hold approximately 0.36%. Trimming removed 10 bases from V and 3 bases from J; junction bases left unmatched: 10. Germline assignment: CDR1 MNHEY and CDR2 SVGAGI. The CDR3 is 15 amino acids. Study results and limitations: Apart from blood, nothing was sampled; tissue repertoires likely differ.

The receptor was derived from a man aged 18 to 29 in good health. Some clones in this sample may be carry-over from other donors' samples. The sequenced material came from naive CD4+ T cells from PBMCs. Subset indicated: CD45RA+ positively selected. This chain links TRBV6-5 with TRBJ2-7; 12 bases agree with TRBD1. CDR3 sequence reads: CAISTGTGGLYEQYF. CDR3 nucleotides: TGTGCCATCAGCACCGGGACAGGGGGCCTCTACGAGCAGTACTTC.